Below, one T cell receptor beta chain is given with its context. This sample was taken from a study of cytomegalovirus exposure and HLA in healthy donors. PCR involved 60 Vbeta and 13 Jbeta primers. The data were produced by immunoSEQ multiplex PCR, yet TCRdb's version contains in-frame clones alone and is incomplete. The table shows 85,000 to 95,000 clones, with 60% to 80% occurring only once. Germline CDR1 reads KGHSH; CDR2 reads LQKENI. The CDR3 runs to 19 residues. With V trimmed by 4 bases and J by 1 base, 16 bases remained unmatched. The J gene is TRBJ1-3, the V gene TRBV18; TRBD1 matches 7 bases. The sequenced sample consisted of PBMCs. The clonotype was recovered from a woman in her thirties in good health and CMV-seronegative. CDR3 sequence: CASSQFVTTGHSSGNTIYF. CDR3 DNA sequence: TGTGCCAGCTCACAGTTCGTAACGACAGGGCATAGTTCTGGAAACACCATATATTTT.